This TCR beta chain was profiled in a study of OX40 agonist ivuxolimab in advanced cancers. Regarding the research as a whole: Ivuxolimab, which targeted the costimulatory receptor OX40 (CD134), was an agonistic, fully human IgG2 monoclonal antibody. Intravenous ivuxolimab was administered to patients every 2 weeks at six dose levels: 0.01, 0.1, 0.3, 1.5, 3 and 10 mg/kg. Of the roughly 50 dose-escalation patients, hepatocellular carcinoma was present in around 20, melanoma in around 15, renal cell carcinoma in 9 and head and neck cancer in 9. A male proportion of 75% to 85% and a mean age of around 60 years, ranging from about 20 to 80, were recorded for the dose-escalation cohort. Prior anti-PD-1, anti-PD-L1 or anti-CTLA-4 therapy was permitted, and 40% to 50% of dose-escalation patients had received checkpoint inhibitors. Partial responses occurred in three dose-escalation patients: two with cutaneous melanoma and one with hepatocellular carcinoma. Peripheral TCRbeta sequencing was intended to test whether TCR sequence diversity was altered and clonal T-cell expansion was caused by ivuxolimab. The monotherapy dose-escalation portion (N of about 52 patients) of the phase I ivuxolimab trial is reported in the paper. Paper-wide results and their limitations: At doses from 0.1 to 3.0 mg/kg, clonal expansion was seen in both CD4+ and CD8+ blood T cells between baseline and week 6. After ivuxolimab, more expanded clones were found on average in CD8+ T cells than in CD4+ T cells. Low levels of normalized T-cell clonal expansion were also seen in some patients who did not respond. The antigen specificity of the clonally expanded peripheral T cells was not determined. In the 0.1-3.0 mg/kg groups, partial responders had among the lowest normalized peripheral clonal expansion, particularly in CD8+ T cells.

Genomic DNA was isolated from the sorted cells so that the TCRbeta CDR3 region could be sequenced. The immunoSEQ Assay was used for sequencing of TCRbeta CDR3 regions. This is the immuneACCESS table as TCRdb keeps it, with only in-frame sequences that have V and J called. A part of the clones is gone; compared with another copy, unresolved V genes explain less than half, and the rest is unexplained. This sample holds tens of thousands of clones; 90% were observed only once. The ten biggest clones cover over 7% of the sample. Concerning this clone itself: No antigen is known for it. No qualities accompany the bases; no much larger clone lies one base away.

From the cysteine through the phenylalanine, the CDR3 covers 15 amino acids. Here the CDR3 DNA is all that survives: 45 bases in frame from base 1. The germline V gene (reference sequence) gives CDR1 as MNHEY and CDR2 as SMNVEV. At the junction V is shortened by 6 bases and J by 1 base, with 13 bases in between. Patients with a history of autoimmune disease or receiving systemic immunosuppression were excluded from the trial. In every dose cohort, peripheral blood was drawn for TCR sequencing at baseline, cycle 4 day 1, and cycle 7 day 1. The samples were drawn from a first-in-human, open-label, multicenter phase I dose-escalation trial of ivuxolimab. The trial enrolled adults with locally advanced or metastatic head and neck squamous cell, hepatocellular, melanoma or renal cell carcinoma. Before TCR sequencing, CD4+ and CD8+ T cells were separately sorted from peripheral blood.

Sequencing used CD4+ or CD8+ T cells sorted from blood, obtained in a trial of the OX40 agonist ivuxolimab. The TCR originated in an adult with an advanced solid tumor such as melanoma, head and neck, liver or kidney cancer. The chain joins TRBV27 to TRBJ1-5, with the identity of the D gene unclear. The DNA is as follows: TGTGCCAGCAGCCTCTCAAGGGCGAGCAATCAGCCCCAGCATTTT. The encoded protein is CASSLSRASNQPQHF.